This T cell receptor beta chain was observed in a study of T cell changes during pregnancy in multiple sclerosis. This clone was seen a single time. The germline CDR1 and CDR2 sequences are SGHAT and FQNNGV. This CDR3 has 16 residues. The V end lost 5 bases, the J end lost 0 bases, and 16 bases lay between the germline ends. Method: immunoSEQ multiplex PCR; TCRdb's copy keeps in-frame clones and lacks some. Of about 100,000 clones listed, around 92% were seen once; the top ten hold more than 0.8%. The chain carries TRBV11-2 and TRBJ1-1; D is unresolved. Here the sequenced sample was peripheral blood, taken before pregnancy. This TCR was sampled from a female donor with multiple sclerosis, enrolled in a pregnancy study. Written as DNA, the CDR3 is TGTGCCAGCAGCCAAAGGACGGGAAACATGAACACTGAAGCTTTCTTT. Protein product: CASSQRTGNMNTEAFF.